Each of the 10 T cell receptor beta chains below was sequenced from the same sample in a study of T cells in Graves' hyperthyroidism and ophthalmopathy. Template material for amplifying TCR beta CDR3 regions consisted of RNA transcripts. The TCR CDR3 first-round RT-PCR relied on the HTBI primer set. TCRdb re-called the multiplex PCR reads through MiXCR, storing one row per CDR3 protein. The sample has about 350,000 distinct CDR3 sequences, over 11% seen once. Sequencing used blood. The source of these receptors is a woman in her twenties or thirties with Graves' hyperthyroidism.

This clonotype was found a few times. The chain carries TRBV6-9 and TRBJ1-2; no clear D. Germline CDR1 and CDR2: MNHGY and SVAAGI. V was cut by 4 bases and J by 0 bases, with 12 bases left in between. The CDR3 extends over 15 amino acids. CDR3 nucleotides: TGTGCCAGCAGTTCCTACAAGGCCACTAACTATGGCTACACCTTC. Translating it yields CASSSYKATNYGYTF.

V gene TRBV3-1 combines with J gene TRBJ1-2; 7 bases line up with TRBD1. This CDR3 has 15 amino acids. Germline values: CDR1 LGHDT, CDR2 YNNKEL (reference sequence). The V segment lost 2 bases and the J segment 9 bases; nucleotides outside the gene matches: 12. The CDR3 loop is CASSQSRKGAGRYTF. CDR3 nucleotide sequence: TGTGCCAGCAGCCAATCTCGGAAGGGGGCAGGTCGCTACACCTTC.

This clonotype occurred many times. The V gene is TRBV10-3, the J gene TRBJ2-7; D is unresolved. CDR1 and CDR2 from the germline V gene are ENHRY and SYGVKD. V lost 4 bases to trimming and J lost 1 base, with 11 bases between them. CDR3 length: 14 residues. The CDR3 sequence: CAISVSSSSYEQYF. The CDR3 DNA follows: TGTGCCATCAGTGTAAGCAGCTCTTCCTACGAGCAGTACTTC.

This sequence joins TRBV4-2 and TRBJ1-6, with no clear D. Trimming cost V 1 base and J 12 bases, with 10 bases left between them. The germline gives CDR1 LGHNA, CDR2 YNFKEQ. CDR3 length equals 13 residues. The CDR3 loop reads CASSQVLDLPLHF. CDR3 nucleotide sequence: TGTGCCAGCAGCCAAGTGCTTGACCTACCCCTCCACTTT.

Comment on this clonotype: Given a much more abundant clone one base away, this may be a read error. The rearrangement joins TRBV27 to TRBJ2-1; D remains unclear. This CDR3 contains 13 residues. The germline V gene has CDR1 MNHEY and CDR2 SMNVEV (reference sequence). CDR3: CASSLVQNNEQLF. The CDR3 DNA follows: TGTGCCAGCAGTTTAGTCCAAAACAATGAGCAGCTCTTC.

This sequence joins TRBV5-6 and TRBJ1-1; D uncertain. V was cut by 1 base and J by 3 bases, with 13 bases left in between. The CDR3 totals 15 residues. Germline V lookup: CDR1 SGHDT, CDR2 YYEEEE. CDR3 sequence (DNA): TGTGCCAGCAGCTTGTACGGGCAGGAGGACACTGAAGCTTTCTTT. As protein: CASSLYGQEDTEAFF.

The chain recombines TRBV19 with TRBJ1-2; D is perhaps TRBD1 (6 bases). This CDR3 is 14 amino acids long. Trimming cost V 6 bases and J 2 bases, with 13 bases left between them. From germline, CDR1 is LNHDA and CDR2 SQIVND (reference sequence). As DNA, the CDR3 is TGTGCCAGTAGATCCACTGGGGGCAACTATGGCTACACCTTC. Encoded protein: CASRSTGGNYGYTF.

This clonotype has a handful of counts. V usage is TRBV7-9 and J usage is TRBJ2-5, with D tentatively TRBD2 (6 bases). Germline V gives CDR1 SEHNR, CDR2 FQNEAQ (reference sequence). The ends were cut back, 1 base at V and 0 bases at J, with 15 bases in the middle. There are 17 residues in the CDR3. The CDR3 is CASSLGATGRYQETQYF. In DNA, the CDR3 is TGTGCCAGCAGCTTAGGGGCCACGGGGAGGTACCAAGAGACCCAGTACTTC.

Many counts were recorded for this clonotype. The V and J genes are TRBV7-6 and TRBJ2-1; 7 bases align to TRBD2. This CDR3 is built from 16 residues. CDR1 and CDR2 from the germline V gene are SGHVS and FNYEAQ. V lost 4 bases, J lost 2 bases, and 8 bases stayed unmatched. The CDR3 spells CASSSELAVTYNEQFF. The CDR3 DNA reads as TGTGCCAGCAGCTCCGAGCTAGCGGTCACCTACAATGAGCAGTTCTTC.

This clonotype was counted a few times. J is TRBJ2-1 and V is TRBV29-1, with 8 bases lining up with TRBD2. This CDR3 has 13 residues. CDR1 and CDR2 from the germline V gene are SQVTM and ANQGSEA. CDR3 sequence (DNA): TGCAGTCACCGGGGGGGAGGGTACAATGAGCAGTTCTTC. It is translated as CSHRGGGYNEQFF.